The clone carrying this TCR beta chain was seen more than once but under ten times. Participants were aged about 18 to 100 years, lived in under 30 US areas, and enrolled virtually. Clones were read by immunoSEQ multiplex PCR, and TCRdb kept only the in-frame ones, dropping some. Of 250,000 to 350,000 clones listed, 80% to 90% are singletons. This entry belongs to a study of blood T cell repertoires in COVID-19. Across the whole study: COVID-19 samples collected from the United States, Italy and Spain covered acute and convalescent phases. The analysed material was cDNA or gDNA that came from T cells, B-cell-depleted T cells, or PBMCs.

The CDR3 loop spans 18 amino acids. This TCR came from a woman aged 18-29 years who had recovered from COVID-19. The source material was PBMCs or T cells enriched from blood (not recorded which). The chain couples TRBV21-1 to TRBJ2-5; TRBD1, the table's D call, lacks a check against the DNA. TRBV21-1 corresponds to a pseudogene. CDR3 sequence: CARPDRAKTTGRQETQYF. The CDR3 bases are TGTGCCAGACCCGACAGGGCAAAGACGACCGGTAGGCAAGAGACCCAGTACTTC.